This T cell receptor (beta chain) appears in the sequencing data of a study of vaccination and CD4 T cells after COVID-19. For the study at large: Two of the convalescents were Hispanic, and convalescents were six males and four females. Post-diagnosis, post-COVID samples were collected after a median about 100 days, ranging 35 to 161. Findings of the study overall: In convalescent patients, 304 of 307 vaccine-specific clones were mono-reactive for SARS-CoV-2 spike.

This clonotype was seen more than once but under ten times. The antigen is unknown. TCRdb reprocessed the PCR reads with MiXCR, giving one entry per CDR3 protein. The sample holds 20,000 to 30,000 distinct CDR3 sequences, over 40% seen once. Sample: CD4+ T cells from blood, taken before SARS-CoV-2 vaccination. The receptor's source is a human donor who had recovered from COVID-19.

The CDR3 is CATSRVKNTEAFF. CDR3 in DNA: TGTGCCACCAGCAGAGTCAAGAACACTGAAGCTTTCTTT. The J gene is TRBJ1-1, the V gene TRBV15; D is ambiguous. CDR1 is LNHNV, CDR2 YYDKDF, per germline (reference sequence). With 1 base removed from V and 1 base from J, the gap between germline ends came to 4 bases. This CDR3 is built from 13 residues.